The 21 T cell receptor beta chains below come from one sample, sequenced in a study of shared clonotypes between healthy human individuals. Profiling relied on immunoSEQ multiplex PCR, and the TCRdb table lists in-frame clones only, not all of them. This table holds approximately 2.5 million clones, 93% found once. Source material: naive CD4+ T cells from PBMCs. As for subset: CD45RA+ positively selected. The receptor set was obtained from a man in his late teens or twenties in good health. Some clones in this sample may be carry-over from other donors' samples.

The rearrangement uses TRBV2 and TRBJ1-1, with D unclear. The CDR3 has 16 amino acids. Trimming removed 1 base at V and 1 base at J, with 13 bases between. The germline gives CDR1 SNHLY, CDR2 FYNNEI. The CDR3 spells CASSEGRRFQNTEAFF. The CDR3 DNA is TGTGCCAGCAGTGAAGGGAGGCGATTCCAGAACACTGAAGCTTTCTTT.

This clone showed up just once. The J gene is TRBJ2-1, the V gene TRBV5-1, with D hard to call. The CDR3 is made up of 12 amino acids. The germline V gene encodes CDR1 SGHRS and CDR2 YFSETQ. V lost 1 base to trimming and J lost 8 bases, with 7 bases between them. The CDR3 reads CASSLFIDEQFF. CDR3 sequence (DNA): TGCGCCAGCAGCTTGTTCATCGATGAGCAGTTCTTC.

J is TRBJ2-2 and V is TRBV5-1; D could derive from TRBD1 or TRBD2 (5 bases each). Trimming cost V 4 bases and J 0 bases, with 10 bases left between them. CDR3 length equals 15 residues. In germline, CDR1 is SGHRS, CDR2 YFSETQ. The CDR3, as DNA: TGCGCCAGCAGCCCCAGGGACCCGAACACCGGGGAGCTGTTTTTT. Protein: CASSPRDPNTGELFF.

The rearrangement uses TRBV5-4 and TRBJ2-1; 7 bases line up with TRBD2. Germline CDR1 reads SGHNT; CDR2 reads YYREEE (reference sequence). With 4 bases clipped from V and 4 bases from J, the junction kept 8 bases outside the gene matches. CDR3 length equals 15 residues. The CDR3, as DNA: TGTGCCAGCAGCCCCGGGACTATGGGATACAATGAGCAGTTCTTC. This sequence encodes CASSPGTMGYNEQFF.

The chain employs TRBV25-1 and TRBJ1-2; weak D call: TRBD1 (5 bases). The CDR3 extends over 15 amino acids. Trimming left V 6 bases short and J 4 bases short, with 18 bases between. The germline gives CDR1 MGHDK, CDR2 SYGVNS. CDR3 loop: CASREAGQGSYGYTF. The CDR3 nucleotides read TGTGCCAGCAGGGAAGCCGGGCAGGGCAGCTATGGCTACACCTTC.

V gene TRBV18 combines with J gene TRBJ2-1, with a tentative D call TRBD1 (6 bases). Trimming took 3 bases from V and 16 from J, leaving 19 bases between them. CDR3 length: 13 amino acids. Germline V gene lookup returns CDR1 KGHSH and CDR2 LQKENI. The CDR3 DNA reads TGTGCCAGCTCACCTGGTGGTGTGGGACAAGACTTCTTC. Protein: CASSPGGVGQDFF.

The V gene is TRBV19, the J gene TRBJ2-7; no definite D call. Germline values: CDR1 LNHDA, CDR2 SQIVND (reference sequence). V was clipped by 5 bases and J by 7 bases, with 15 bases between them. The CDR3 has 13 residues. CDR3 nucleotides: TGTGCCAGTAGTCCGCGTCTTCTCGGGGAGCAGTACTTC. As protein: CASSPRLLGEQYF.

This chain links TRBV4-1 with TRBJ2-5; 7 positions agree with TRBD2. Germline V CDR1 and CDR2: MGHRA, YSYEKL. V was pared by 1 base and J by 5 bases, with 10 bases of the junction left unmatched. This CDR3 comprises 16 residues. The CDR3 reads CASSQGSSGAGETQYF. CDR3 nucleotide sequence: TGCGCCAGCAGCCAAGGATCTAGCGGAGCGGGGGAGACCCAGTACTTC.

CDR3 nucleotides: TGTGCCAGCAGCTGGGGGGGACAGTCGCGGGAGCAGTACTTC. Amino acids: CASSWGGQSREQYF. This chain uses TRBV7-6 with TRBJ2-7; D may be TRBD1 or TRBD2 (7 bases each). Per germline, CDR1 SGHVS and CDR2 FNYEAQ. The CDR3 sequence is 14 residues long. V dropped 4 bases and J dropped 7 bases, with 17 bases sitting between them.

The gene calls are TRBV27 and TRBJ2-3, with D possibly being TRBD1 or TRBD2 (5 bases each). CDR3 size: 13 residues. The V gene's germline CDR1 is MNHEY and CDR2 SMNVEV (reference sequence). Between the trimmed V and J ends, which lost 6 bases and 0 bases, there was a span of 7 bases. CDR3 sequence reads: CASRRDSTDTQYF. The CDR3 DNA is TGTGCCAGCAGGAGGGACAGCACAGATACGCAGTATTTT.

The rearrangement links TRBV4-1 to TRBJ1-2; 10 nucleotides agree with TRBD1. This CDR3 spans 16 amino acids. Germline V gene sequence: CDR1 MGHRA, CDR2 YSYEKL. After removal of 0 bases from V and 6 bases from J, the junction contained 7 bases not matched to a gene. As DNA, the CDR3 is TGCGCCAGCAGCCAAGAAGGGGACAGGGGTTGGAATGGCTACACCTTC. Protein product: CASSQEGDRGWNGYTF.

This clone was counted once. The V call is TRBV9, the J call TRBJ2-7; tentative D call: TRBD1 (6 bases). CDR3 length: 13 residues. V lost 3 bases to trimming and J lost 4 bases, with 11 bases between them. Germline CDR1 SGDLS, CDR2 YYNGEE. CDR3 nucleotides: TGTGCCAGCAGCGACCGGGACAATTACGAGCAGTACTTC. Protein: CASSDRDNYEQYF.

This clone showed up just once. The chain links TRBV19 to TRBJ1-4; the D is unclear. This CDR3 contains 15 residues. Looked up from germline, CDR1 is LNHDA and CDR2 is SQIVND (reference sequence). The V end lost 3 bases, the J end lost 0 bases, and 8 bases lay between the germline ends. Written as DNA, the CDR3 is TGTGCCAGTAGTATGGGCTTCCCAACTAATGAAAAACTGTTTTTT. Amino acids: CASSMGFPTNEKLFF.

J is TRBJ2-7 and V is TRBV2, with D tentatively TRBD2 (6 bases). CDR3 length: 14 residues. Between the trimmed V and J ends, which lost 3 bases and 2 bases, there was a span of 11 bases. Germline CDR1 and CDR2: SNHLY and FYNNEI. In DNA form, the CDR3 reads TGTGCCAGCAGTGACACGGGGGTGACCTACGAGCAGTACTTC. Translating gives CASSDTGVTYEQYF.

CDR3 nucleotides: TGTGCCAGCAGTGAAGGTGGTATACTTAATACGCAGTATTTT. It specifies CASSEGGILNTQYF. The V and J genes are TRBV6-1 and TRBJ2-3; D gene ambiguous. CDR1 MNHNS and CDR2 SASEGT come from the germline V gene. This CDR3 has 14 residues. V lost 1 base to trimming and J lost 7 bases, with 12 bases between them.

This chain uses TRBV30 with TRBJ2-7; 8 bases fit TRBD1. Germline lookup yields CDR1 GTSNPN and CDR2 SVGIG (reference sequence). V shed 4 bases, J shed 5 bases, and the junction held 10 bases outside the gene matches. This CDR3 has 14 amino acids. CDR3 sequence: CAWTSGTGKNEQYF. CDR3 in DNA: TGTGCCTGGACCTCCGGGACAGGAAAAAACGAGCAGTACTTC.

This clone was recorded only once. CDR3 residues: CATSMGVLAANTGELFF. The CDR3, as DNA: TGTGCCACCAGCATGGGTGTGCTAGCGGCGAACACCGGGGAGCTGTTTTTT. The gene calls are TRBV15 and TRBJ2-2; 7 nucleotides align to TRBD2. J gave up 0 bases and V 4 bases, and 8 bases lay outside the gene matches. This CDR3 contains 17 residues. Germline lookup yields CDR1 LNHNV and CDR2 YYDKDF (reference sequence).

The V and J genes are TRBV4-1 and TRBJ2-1; D possibly uses TRBD1 or TRBD2 (5 bases each). The germline CDR1 and CDR2 sequences are MGHRA and YSYEKL. Between the trimmed V and J ends, which lost 4 bases and 5 bases, there was a span of 18 bases. This CDR3 is built from 16 residues. The CDR3 sequence is CASSRGIFYSDNEQFF. As DNA, the CDR3 is TGCGCCAGCAGCCGGGGGATTTTCTATAGTGACAATGAGCAGTTCTTC.

The genes are TRBV5-1 and TRBJ2-3; 8 nucleotides align to TRBD2. With 1 base clipped from V and 4 bases from J, the junction kept 14 bases outside the gene matches. Per the germline V gene, CDR1 is SGHRS and CDR2 is YFSETQ. The CDR3 covers 18 residues. DNA for the CDR3: TGCGCCAGCAGCTTGAGTGTCGGGGGGGCTGGTGGCGCAGATACGCAGTATTTT. Protein product: CASSLSVGGAGGADTQYF.

The chain employs TRBV15 and TRBJ2-7, with D unclear. The germline V gene encodes CDR1 LNHNV and CDR2 YYDKDF (reference sequence). The CDR3 spans 16 residues. Trimming left V 4 bases short and J 3 bases short, with 19 bases between. CDR3 loop: CATSTIFGSTYYEQYF. The CDR3 nucleotides are TGTGCCACCAGCACTATTTTCGGTTCGACTTACTACGAGCAGTACTTC.

The chain couples TRBV6-5 to TRBJ2-7; 10 bases line up with TRBD2. The CDR3 totals 16 residues. The germline V gene encodes CDR1 MNHEY and CDR2 SVGAGI. Losses at the gene ends were 4 bases for V and 6 bases for J; bases not matched to a gene: 12. In DNA form, the CDR3 reads TGTGCCAGCAGTTCGACCATTCTAGCGGGAGCATCCGAGCAGTACTTC. Translation gives CASSSTILAGASEQYF.